This T cell receptor beta chain was captured in a study of response to subunit inactivated influenza vaccine listed by TCRdb under 2018. At the level of the whole study: To follow how T cells responded to a trivalent subunit inactivated influenza vaccine, the researchers relied on deep quantitative profiling of the T cell receptor repertoire.

The paper's findings and limits, for the study overall: The authors suggested that each seasonal influenza vaccination may recruit only a limited number of new T cells.

Worth noting for this clonotype: No cognate antigen has been identified for it. Base quality data are lacking; no much larger clone is found one base away.

The germline V gene (reference sequence) provides CDR1 LNHNV and CDR2 YYDKDF. Inclusive of the bounding cysteine and phenylalanine, the CDR3 is 15 residues long. Left in the record is the CDR3 DNA by itself, 45 bases read in frame from the first base. The V end loses 1 base and the J end loses 7 bases, and a stretch of 14 bases separates them. The protocol used for the library was RT-PCR. This sample was sequenced with an Illumina HiSeq 2500. In TCRdb, the public reads were trimmed at Q25 with fastp and aligned with MiXCR, with productive beta chains retained. CDR3 protein duplicates are merged, each entry listing the most common genes and DNA. The sample table shows 650,000 to 700,000 distinct CDR3 sequences, and around 16% are seen once. The top ten hold 11% of the sample.

This clonotype was obtained from a man in his fifties or sixties who received an inactivated influenza vaccine. Donor details come from another sample of the same person, matched by shared clones. Rearrangement joined TRBV15 to TRBJ2-1; TRBD1 is possibly the D segment (6 matching bases). Sample: PBMCs from blood, taken 12 days after vaccination. The CDR3 is CATSRVGGPSNEQFF. The nucleotides are TGTGCCACCAGCAGAGTAGGGGGACCCTCAAATGAGCAGTTCTTC.